A few counts support the clone carrying this TCR beta chain. Its antigen is as yet unknown. Noted treatment: roughly 18 received Ad26.COV2.S at low or high dose, single or two shots; 5 received placebo; per-sample allocation not given. The investigators took samples on day 63 after the first vaccine or placebo injection. The administered vaccine (an Ad26 vector) expressed Wuhan-strain SARS-CoV-2 spike. The sample comes from a study of Ad26.COV2.S vaccination and SARS-CoV-2 variants. Study findings and constraints: Post-vaccination spike-specific CD8+ and CD4+ T cell responses reportedly had substantial breadth. Participants given vaccine showed non-spike TCR breadth similar to that of placebo recipients. Responses of T cells in total may have been underestimated by the TCR breadth and depth analyses.

Per the germline V gene, CDR1 is GTSNPN and CDR2 is SVGIG (reference sequence). Trimming pared 4 bases from V and 4 bases from J, leaving 10 bases between. CDR3 length: 12 amino acids. Sequencing was performed with immunoSEQ multiplex PCR; in TCRdb, only in-frame clones are kept and a portion is missing. The data show 300,000 to 400,000 clones, approximately 87% seen once. This chain connects TRBV30 to TRBJ1-2; D is unclear. The TCR was taken from a person between 18 and 59 years old who received the Ad26.COV2.S COVID-19 vaccine or a placebo. The sequencing here drew on peripheral blood, taken in a trial of Ad26.COV2.S vaccine versus placebo. Here the CDR3 reads CAWTGPSYGYTF. CDR3 DNA: TGTGCCTGGACCGGGCCTTCCTATGGCTACACCTTC.